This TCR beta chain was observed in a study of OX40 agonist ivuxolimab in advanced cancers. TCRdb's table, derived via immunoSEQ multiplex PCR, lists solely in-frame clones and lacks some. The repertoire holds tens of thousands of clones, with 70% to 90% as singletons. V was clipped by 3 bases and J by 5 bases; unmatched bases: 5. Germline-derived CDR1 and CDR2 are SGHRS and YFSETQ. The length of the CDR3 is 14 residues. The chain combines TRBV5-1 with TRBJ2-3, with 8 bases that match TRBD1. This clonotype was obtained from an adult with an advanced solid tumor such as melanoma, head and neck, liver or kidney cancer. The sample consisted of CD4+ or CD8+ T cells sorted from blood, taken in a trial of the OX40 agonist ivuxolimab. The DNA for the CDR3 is TGCGCCAGCAGCTCCCAGGGGGCGGGAGATACGCAGTATTTT. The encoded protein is CASSSQGAGDTQYF. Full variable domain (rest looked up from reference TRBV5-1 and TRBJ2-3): KAGVTQTPRYLIKTRGQQVTLSCSPISGHRSVSWYQQTPGQGLQFLFEYFSETQRNKGNFPGRFSGRQFSNSRSEMNVSTLELGDSALYLCASSSQGAGDTQYFGPGTRLTVL.